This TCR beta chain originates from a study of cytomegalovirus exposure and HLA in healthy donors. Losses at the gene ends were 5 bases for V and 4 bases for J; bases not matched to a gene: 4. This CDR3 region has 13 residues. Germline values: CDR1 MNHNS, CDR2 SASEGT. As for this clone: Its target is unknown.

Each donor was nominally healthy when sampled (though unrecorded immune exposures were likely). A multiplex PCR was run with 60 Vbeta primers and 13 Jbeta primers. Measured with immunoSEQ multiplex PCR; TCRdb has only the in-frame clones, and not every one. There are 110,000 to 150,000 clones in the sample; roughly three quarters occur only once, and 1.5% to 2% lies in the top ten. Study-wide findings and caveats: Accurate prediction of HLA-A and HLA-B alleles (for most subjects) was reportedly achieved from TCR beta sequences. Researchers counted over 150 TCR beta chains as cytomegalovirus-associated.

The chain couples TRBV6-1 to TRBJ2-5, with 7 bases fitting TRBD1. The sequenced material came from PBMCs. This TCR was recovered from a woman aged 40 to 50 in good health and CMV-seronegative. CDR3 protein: CASSFDRAETQYF. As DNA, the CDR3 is TGTGCCAGCAGTTTCGACAGGGCAGAGACCCAGTACTTC.